This T cell receptor beta chain was found in a study of T-cell memory formation after mild COVID-19. Study at large: Clusters were largely donor specific.

5'RACE with constant-segment primers built TCRalpha and TCRbeta cDNA libraries with UMIs. TCRdb ran MiXCR on the 5' RACE reads and lists one entry per CDR3 protein. The profile shows some 120,000 distinct CDR3 sequences, 15% to 20% of them singletons. Broader study findings: CD4+ contracting clones were found mainly in CM and EM, and CD8+ ones in EMRA. Pre-infection memory held some responding clones, suggesting pre-existing cross-reactive T cells responded.

With regard to this clonotype: Its specificity is not known.

CDR3 size: 14 residues. V was pared by 4 bases and J by 3 bases, with 13 bases between. CDR1 is SGHTA, CDR2 FQGNSA, per germline. The V gene is TRBV7-2, the J gene TRBJ2-7; D may be TRBD1 or TRBD2 (5 bases each). This sequence was found in an adult woman who had mild COVID-19 (a few samples of this study predate the infection). Cell type and time point are not known. Sequencing used PBMCs or a T cell subset sorted from them (not recorded which). CDR3 sequence: CASSSQVGGYEQYF. In DNA, the CDR3 is TGTGCCAGCAGCTCCCAGGTTGGGGGCTACGAGCAGTACTTC.